What follows describes a single T cell receptor (beta chain). V shed 4 bases, J shed 5 bases, and the junction held 5 bases outside the gene matches. The CDR3 runs to 13 residues. CDR1 is SGHRS, CDR2 YFSETQ, per germline. The source of the sample is a study of blood T cell repertoires in COVID-19. Study-level information: Samples taken during acute and convalescent COVID-19 were collected in the United States, Italy and Spain.

Original processing notes: It was from reference gene primer amplification that nucleated cell counts were estimated. Clones were sequenced by immunoSEQ multiplex PCR, and TCRdb holds only the in-frame ones, with some missing. V and J calls and clone size come straight from that table; D and trimming were deduced from the DNA. The data contain about 54,000 clones, roughly four fifths of them singletons. The chain employs TRBV5-1 and TRBJ2-7, with 8 positions matching TRBD1. This receptor was identified in a human donor in a cohort sampled during active or convalescent COVID-19. Specimen: peripheral blood. CDR3 sequence: CASSQDRAHEQYF. The CDR3 DNA follows: TGCGCCAGCAGCCAGGACAGGGCCCACGAGCAGTACTTC. Full variable domain (rest looked up from reference TRBV5-1 and TRBJ2-7): KAGVTQTPRYLIKTRGQQVTLSCSPISGHRSVSWYQQTPGQGLQFLFEYFSETQRNKGNFPGRFSGRQFSNSRSEMNVSTLELGDSALYLCASSQDRAHEQYFGPGTRLTVT.